The T cell receptor beta chain under discussion was sequenced for a study of cytomegalovirus exposure and HLA in healthy donors (dated by TCRdb to the late 2010s). Regarding the research as a whole: According to a later analysis, the roughly 120 validation repertoires were produced on the same platform as the roughly 600 repertoires of the first cohort. The aim of the study was to test whether cataloging public T cell receptors could identify signatures of past pathogen exposure. Along with the approximately 650-subject first cohort, a separate validation cohort of 120 different subjects was used. High-throughput TCR immunosequencing, statistical association of individual TCRs with disease status, and machine learning were combined to predict cytomegalovirus infection status. General conclusions and limits of the study: In both the original and validation cohorts, the classifier was reported to diagnose cytomegalovirus status with high specificity and sensitivity. Most TCR sequences were observed very rarely across donors, whereas some public TCRs were present in many individuals. The study listed 164 TCR beta chains as associated with cytomegalovirus. A later analysis had no HLA typing for the validation cohort, so co-occurrence there was scored across all 120 or so repertoires. Of the cluster scores, around 95% were above 0 in a later analysis, which found that TCRs clustered in the first cohort also tended to co-occur in the 95 to 150 validation repertoires. The authors suggested that the approach could potentially be generalized to other disease states and immunological phenotypes. In vitro tests confirmed that a few of the cytomegalovirus-associated TCR beta chains recognize cytomegalovirus antigens.

The germline V gene provides CDR1 MDHEN and CDR2 SYDVKM. From the cysteine up to the phenylalanine, the CDR3 has a length of 15 residues. Only the CDR3 portion is preserved as DNA: 45 bases, with reading frame beginning at the first base. V is clipped by 3 bases and J by 2 bases, and the sequence between their germline boundaries is 14 bases long. As regards this clone: The clone's antigen remains unknown. The record has no base qualities; no much larger clone is one base away.

The donors were included in the validation cohort of approximately 120 subjects, a group kept apart from the roughly 700-subject first cohort. The library was made by the immunoSEQ multiplex PCR assay. The authors processed their data as follows. A statistical classification framework was developed to diagnose cytomegalovirus status using the catalog of TCR beta chain sequences. TCRdb retrieved this table from immuneACCESS and kept in-frame rearrangements only. Not all clones are present; in checked studies, unresolved V genes account for under half, and no reason is known for the remainder. V and J calls plus clone size are reproduced from that table; the DNA served to infer D and trimming. The sample has approximately 300,000 clones on record, 86% of them singletons. In total, the top ten clones hold about 0.91% of the sample.

The sequence was collected from a woman younger than 35 in good health and CMV-seronegative. Sequencing was done on a sample of PBMCs. The chain was built from TRBV28 and TRBJ2-7, and perhaps TRBD2 as D gene, on 5 matching bases. The CDR3 region has the sequence CASSLAGPNPYEQYF. Read as DNA, the sequence is TGTGCCAGCAGTTTGGCGGGCCCTAACCCCTACGAGCAGTACTTC. With the portions outside the CDR3 filled from the reference TRBV28 and TRBJ2-7 genes, the complete variable region becomes DVKVTQSSRYLVKRTGEKVFLECVQDMDHENMFWYRQDPGLGLRLIYFSYDVKMKEKGDIPEGYSVSREKKERFSLILESASTNQTSMYLCASSLAGPNPYEQYFGPGTRLTVT.